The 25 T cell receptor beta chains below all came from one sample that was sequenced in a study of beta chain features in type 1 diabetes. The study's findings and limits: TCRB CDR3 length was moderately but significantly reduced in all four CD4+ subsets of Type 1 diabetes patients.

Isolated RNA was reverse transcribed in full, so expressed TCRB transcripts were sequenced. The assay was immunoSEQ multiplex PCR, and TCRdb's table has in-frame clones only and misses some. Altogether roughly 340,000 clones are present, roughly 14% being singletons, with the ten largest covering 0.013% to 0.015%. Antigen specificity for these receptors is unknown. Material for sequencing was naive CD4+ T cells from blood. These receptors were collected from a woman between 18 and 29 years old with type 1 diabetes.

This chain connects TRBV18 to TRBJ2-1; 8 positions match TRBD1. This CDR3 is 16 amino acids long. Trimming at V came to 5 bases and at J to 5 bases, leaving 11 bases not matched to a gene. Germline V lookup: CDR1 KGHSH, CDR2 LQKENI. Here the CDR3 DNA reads TGTGCCAGCTCAGACCCAGGACAGGGAAAAAACAATGAGCAGTTCTTC. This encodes CASSDPGQGKNNEQFF.

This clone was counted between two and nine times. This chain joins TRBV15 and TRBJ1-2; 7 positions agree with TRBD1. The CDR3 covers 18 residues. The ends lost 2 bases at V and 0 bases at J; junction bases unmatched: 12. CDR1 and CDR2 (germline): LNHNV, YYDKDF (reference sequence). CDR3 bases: TGTGCCACCAGCAGACAGCCGGGACAGACTCAAACTAACTATGGCTACACCTTC. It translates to CATSRQPGQTQTNYGYTF.

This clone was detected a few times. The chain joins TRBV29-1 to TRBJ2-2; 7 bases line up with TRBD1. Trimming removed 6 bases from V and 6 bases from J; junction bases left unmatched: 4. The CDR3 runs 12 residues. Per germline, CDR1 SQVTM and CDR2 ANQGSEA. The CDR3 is CSVVTGPGELFF. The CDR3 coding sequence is TGCAGCGTAGTGACAGGGCCCGGGGAGCTGTTTTTT.

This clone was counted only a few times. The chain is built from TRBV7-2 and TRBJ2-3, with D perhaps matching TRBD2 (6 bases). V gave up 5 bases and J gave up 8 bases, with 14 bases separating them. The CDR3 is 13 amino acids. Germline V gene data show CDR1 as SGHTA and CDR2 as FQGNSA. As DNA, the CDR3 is TGTGCCAGCAGCGAGAGCCGGGAGAGTACGCAGTATTTT. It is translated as CASSESRESTQYF.

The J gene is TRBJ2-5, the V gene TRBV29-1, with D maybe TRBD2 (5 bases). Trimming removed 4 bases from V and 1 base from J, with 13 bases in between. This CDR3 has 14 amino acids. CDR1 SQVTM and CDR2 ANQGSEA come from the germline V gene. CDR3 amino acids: CSVVGGFIQETQYF. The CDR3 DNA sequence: TGCAGCGTTGTAGGCGGGTTTATCCAAGAGACCCAGTACTTC.

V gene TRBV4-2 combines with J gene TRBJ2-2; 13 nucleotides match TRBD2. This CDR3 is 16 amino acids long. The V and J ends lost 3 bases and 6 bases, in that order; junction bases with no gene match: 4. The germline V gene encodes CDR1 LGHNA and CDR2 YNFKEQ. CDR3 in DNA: TGTGCCAGCAGCCACCGGGGGACTAGCGGGGCCGGGGAGCTGTTTTTT. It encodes CASSHRGTSGAGELFF.

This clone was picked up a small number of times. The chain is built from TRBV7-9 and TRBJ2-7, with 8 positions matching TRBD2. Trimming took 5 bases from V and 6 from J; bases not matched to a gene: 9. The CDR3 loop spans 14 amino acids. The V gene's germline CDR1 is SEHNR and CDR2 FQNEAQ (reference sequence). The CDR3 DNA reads TGTGCCAGCAGCCTCGGGACTAGAGGTTCCGAGCAGTACTTC. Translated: CASSLGTRGSEQYF. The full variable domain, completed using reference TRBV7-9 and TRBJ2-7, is DTGVSQNPRHKITKRGQNVTFRCDPISEHNRLYWYRQTLGQGPEFLTYFQNEAQLEKSRLLSDRFSAERPKGSFSTLEIQRTEQGDSAMYLCASSLGTRGSEQYFGPGTRLTVT.

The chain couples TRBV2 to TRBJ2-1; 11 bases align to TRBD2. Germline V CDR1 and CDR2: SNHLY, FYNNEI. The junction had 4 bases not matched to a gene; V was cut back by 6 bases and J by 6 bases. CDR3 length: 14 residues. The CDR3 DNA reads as TGTGCCAGCAGGGCCGGGACTAGCGGCAATGAGCAGTTCTTC. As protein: CASRAGTSGNEQFF.

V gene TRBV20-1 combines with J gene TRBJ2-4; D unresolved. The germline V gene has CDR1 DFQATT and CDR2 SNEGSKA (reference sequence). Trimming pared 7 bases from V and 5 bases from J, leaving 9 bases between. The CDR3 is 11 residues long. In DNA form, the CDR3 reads TGCAGTGAGTTGGGCCAAAACATTCAGTACTTC. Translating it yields CSELGQNIQYF.

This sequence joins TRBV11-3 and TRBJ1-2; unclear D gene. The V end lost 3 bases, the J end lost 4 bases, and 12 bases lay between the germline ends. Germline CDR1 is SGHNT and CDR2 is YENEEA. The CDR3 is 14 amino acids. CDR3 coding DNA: TGTGCCAGCAGCTTGTCCTCCCCCCTCTATGGCTACACCTTC. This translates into CASSLSSPLYGYTF.

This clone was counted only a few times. The CDR3: CASSQGQLNTGELFF. CDR3 DNA sequence: TGTGCCAGCAGCCAAGGACAGCTGAACACCGGGGAGCTGTTTTTT. V is TRBV14 and J is TRBJ2-2; D is perhaps TRBD1 (5 bases). V gave up 1 base and J gave up 1 base, with 7 bases separating them. Germline lookup yields CDR1 SGHDN and CDR2 FVKESK. The CDR3 is made up of 15 amino acids.

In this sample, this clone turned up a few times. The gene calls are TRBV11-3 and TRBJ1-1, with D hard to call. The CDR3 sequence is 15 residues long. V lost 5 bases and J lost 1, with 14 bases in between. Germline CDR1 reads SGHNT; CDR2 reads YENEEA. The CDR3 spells CASSAQHNPNTEAFF. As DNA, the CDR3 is TGTGCCAGCAGCGCCCAACACAACCCGAACACTGAAGCTTTCTTT.

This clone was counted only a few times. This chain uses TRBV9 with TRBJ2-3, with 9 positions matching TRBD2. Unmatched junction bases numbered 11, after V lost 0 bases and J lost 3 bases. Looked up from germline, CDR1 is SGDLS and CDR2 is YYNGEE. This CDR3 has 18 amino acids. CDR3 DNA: TGTGCCAGCAGCGTAGCTCTTAGCGGGAGCACGGGGACAGATACGCAGTATTTT. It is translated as CASSVALSGSTGTDTQYF.

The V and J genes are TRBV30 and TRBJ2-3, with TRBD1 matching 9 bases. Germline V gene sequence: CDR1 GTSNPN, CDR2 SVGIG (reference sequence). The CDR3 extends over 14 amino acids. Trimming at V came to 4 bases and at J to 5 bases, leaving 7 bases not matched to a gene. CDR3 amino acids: CAWTRDRVVDTQYF. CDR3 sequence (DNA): TGTGCCTGGACCCGGGACAGGGTTGTAGATACGCAGTATTTT.

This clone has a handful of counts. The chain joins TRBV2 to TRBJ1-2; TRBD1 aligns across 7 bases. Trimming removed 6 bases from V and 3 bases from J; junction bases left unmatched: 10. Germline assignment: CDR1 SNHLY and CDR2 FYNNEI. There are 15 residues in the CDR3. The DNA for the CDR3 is TGTGCCAGCAGGAGAGACAGGGAATACGACTATGGCTACACCTTC. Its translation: CASRRDREYDYGYTF.

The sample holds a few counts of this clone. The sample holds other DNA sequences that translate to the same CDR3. CDR3 region: CASSPQETQYF. As DNA, the CDR3 is TGTGCCAGCAGCCCGCAAGAGACCCAGTACTTC. The chain uses TRBV7-9 and TRBJ2-5; D unclear. Trimming removed 5 bases at V and 2 bases at J, with 3 bases between. The CDR3 runs 11 residues. CDR1 and CDR2 (germline): SEHNR, FQNEAQ (reference sequence). Full variable domain (missing parts from reference TRBV7-9 and TRBJ2-5): DTGVSQNPRHKITKRGQNVTFRCDPISEHNRLYWYRQTLGQGPEFLTYFQNEAQLEKSRLLSDRFSAERPKGSFSTLEIQRTEQGDSAMYLCASSPQETQYFGPGTRLLVL.

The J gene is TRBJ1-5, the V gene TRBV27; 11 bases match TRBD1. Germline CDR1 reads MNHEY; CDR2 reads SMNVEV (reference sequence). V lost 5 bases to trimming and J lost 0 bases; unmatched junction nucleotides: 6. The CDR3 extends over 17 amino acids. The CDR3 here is CASSPRTGGFSNQPQHF. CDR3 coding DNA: TGTGCCAGCAGTCCTCGGACAGGGGGCTTTAGCAATCAGCCCCAGCATTTT.

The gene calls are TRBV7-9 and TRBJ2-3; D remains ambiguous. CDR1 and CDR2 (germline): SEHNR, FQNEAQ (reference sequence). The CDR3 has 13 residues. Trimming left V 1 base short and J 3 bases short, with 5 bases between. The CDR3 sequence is CASSLGATDTQYF. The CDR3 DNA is TGTGCCAGCAGCTTAGGGGCTACAGATACGCAGTATTTT. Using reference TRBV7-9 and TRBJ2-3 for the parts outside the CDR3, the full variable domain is DTGVSQNPRHKITKRGQNVTFRCDPISEHNRLYWYRQTLGQGPEFLTYFQNEAQLEKSRLLSDRFSAERPKGSFSTLEIQRTEQGDSAMYLCASSLGATDTQYFGPGTRLTVL.

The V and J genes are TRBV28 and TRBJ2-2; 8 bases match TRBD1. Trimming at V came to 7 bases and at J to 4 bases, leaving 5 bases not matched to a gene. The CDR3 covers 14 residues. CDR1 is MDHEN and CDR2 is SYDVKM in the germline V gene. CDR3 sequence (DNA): TGTGCCAGCATCCAGGGGGCGCTCACCGGGGAGCTGTTTTTT. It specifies CASIQGALTGELFF.

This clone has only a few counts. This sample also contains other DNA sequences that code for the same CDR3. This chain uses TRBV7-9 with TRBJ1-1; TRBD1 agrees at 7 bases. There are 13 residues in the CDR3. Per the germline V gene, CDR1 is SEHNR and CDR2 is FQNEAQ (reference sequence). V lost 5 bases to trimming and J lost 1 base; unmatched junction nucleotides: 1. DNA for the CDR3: TGTGCCAGCAGCAGGACAGGGAACACTGAAGCTTTCTTT. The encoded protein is CASSRTGNTEAFF.

In DNA form, the CDR3 reads TGTGCCAGCAGTATATTAGCGGGAAATGAGCAGTTCTTC. Translated, it gives CASSILAGNEQFF. This chain uses TRBV2 with TRBJ2-1; 8 nucleotides align to TRBD2. Germline CDR1 and CDR2: SNHLY and FYNNEI. V dropped 5 bases and J dropped 7; count of bases not matched to a gene: 4. The CDR3 consists of 13 residues.

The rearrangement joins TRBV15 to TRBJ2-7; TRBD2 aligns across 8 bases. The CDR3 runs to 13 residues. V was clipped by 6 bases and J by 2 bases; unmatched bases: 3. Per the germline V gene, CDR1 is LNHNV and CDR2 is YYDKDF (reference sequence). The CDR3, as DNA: TGTGCCACCAGGACTAGCGCGACCTACGAGCAGTACTTC. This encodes CATRTSATYEQYF.

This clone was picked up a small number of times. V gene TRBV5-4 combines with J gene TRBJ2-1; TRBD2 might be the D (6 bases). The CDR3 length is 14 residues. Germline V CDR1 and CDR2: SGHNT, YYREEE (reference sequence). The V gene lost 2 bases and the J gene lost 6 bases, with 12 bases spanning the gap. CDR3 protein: CASSFLASSNEQFF. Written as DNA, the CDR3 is TGTGCCAGCAGCTTCCTAGCGAGTTCCAATGAGCAGTTCTTC.

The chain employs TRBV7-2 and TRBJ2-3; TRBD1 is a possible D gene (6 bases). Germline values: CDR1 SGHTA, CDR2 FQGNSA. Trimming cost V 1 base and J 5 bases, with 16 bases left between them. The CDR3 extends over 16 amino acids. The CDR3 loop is CASSLGPVVRGDTQYF. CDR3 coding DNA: TGTGCCAGCAGCTTAGGGCCAGTGGTCAGGGGAGATACGCAGTATTTT.

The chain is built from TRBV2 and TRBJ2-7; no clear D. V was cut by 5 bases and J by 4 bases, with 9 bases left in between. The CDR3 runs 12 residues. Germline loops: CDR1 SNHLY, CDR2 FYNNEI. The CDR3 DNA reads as TGTGCCAGCAGTATGCTCGAGTACGAGCAGTACTTC. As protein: CASSMLEYEQYF.